This T cell receptor (beta chain) stems from a study of somatic mutations in cytotoxic T cells in rheumatoid arthritis. Study-wide points: The slight TRBV07 underrepresentation in rheumatoid arthritis patients received no adjustment for multiple comparisons.

Assay: immunoSEQ multiplex PCR; the TCRdb copy retains only in-frame clones and omits some. The sample lists more than 9,000 clones, 75% to 95% occurring once. Points on this clone: Antigen unknown.

With 0 bases clipped from V and 0 bases from J, the junction kept 9 bases outside the gene matches. CDR1 is LGHNA, CDR2 YNFKEQ, per germline. This CDR3 is built from 19 residues. Sequenced input: CD8+ T cells sorted from blood. This TCR came from a woman under 30 with rheumatoid arthritis. The rearrangement joins TRBV4-2 to TRBJ2-1, with 9 bases identical to TRBD2. The CDR3 sequence: CASSQERESSGSSYNEQFF. CDR3 in DNA: TGTGCCAGCAGCCAAGAAAGGGAGAGTAGCGGGAGCTCCTACAATGAGCAGTTCTTC.